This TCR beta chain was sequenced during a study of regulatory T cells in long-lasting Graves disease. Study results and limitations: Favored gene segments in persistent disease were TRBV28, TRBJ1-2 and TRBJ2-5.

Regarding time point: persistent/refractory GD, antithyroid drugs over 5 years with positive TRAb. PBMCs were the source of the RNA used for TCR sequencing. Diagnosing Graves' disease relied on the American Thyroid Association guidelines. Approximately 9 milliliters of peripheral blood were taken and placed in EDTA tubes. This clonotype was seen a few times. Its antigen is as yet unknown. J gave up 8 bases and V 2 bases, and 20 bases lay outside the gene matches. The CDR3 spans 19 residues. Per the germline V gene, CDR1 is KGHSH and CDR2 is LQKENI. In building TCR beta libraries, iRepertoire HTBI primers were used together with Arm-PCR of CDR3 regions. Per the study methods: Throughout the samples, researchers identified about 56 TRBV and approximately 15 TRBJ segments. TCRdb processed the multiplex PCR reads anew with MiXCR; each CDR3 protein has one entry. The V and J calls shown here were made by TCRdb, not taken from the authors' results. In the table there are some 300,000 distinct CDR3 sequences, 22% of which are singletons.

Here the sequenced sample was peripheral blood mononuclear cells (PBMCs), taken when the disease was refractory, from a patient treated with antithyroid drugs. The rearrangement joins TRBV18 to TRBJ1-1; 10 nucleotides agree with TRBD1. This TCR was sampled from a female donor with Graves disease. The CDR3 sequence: CASSPALPSSGTGESEAFF. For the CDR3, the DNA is TGTGCCAGCTCACCAGCTTTGCCAAGCTCCGGGACAGGGGAATCGGAAGCTTTCTTT. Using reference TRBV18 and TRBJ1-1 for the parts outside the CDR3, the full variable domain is NAGVMQNPRHLVRRRGQEARLRCSPMKGHSHVYWYRQLPEEGLKFMVYLQKENIIDESGMPKERFSAEFPKEGPSILRIQQVVRGDSAAYFCASSPALPSSGTGESEAFFGQGTRLTVV.